This T cell receptor beta chain was observed in a study of blood T cell repertoires in COVID-19. Study summary: Spain, Italy and the United States supplied samples that represented acute and convalescent COVID-19. The analysed material was cDNA or gDNA that came from T cells, B-cell-depleted T cells, or PBMCs.

Authors' data handling: Amplification from reference gene primers served as the basis for estimated nucleated cell counts. Assay: immunoSEQ multiplex PCR; the TCRdb copy retains only in-frame clones and omits some. For V, J and clone size, that table is used; D and trimming come from the DNA. The sample has about 73,000 clones, approximately 83% seen once; the top ten hold roughly 2.5%. Sample: peripheral blood. The receptor's source is a man older than 75 with active or convalescent COVID-19.

DNA for the CDR3: TGTGCCAGTAGTAATCAGGTGAACACTGAAGCTTTCTTT. This gives the protein CASSNQVNTEAFF. The chain couples TRBV19 to TRBJ1-1; D is unclear. V shed 4 bases and J shed 0 bases, with 6 bases lying between them. The length of the CDR3 is 13 residues. Germline V gene lookup returns CDR1 LNHDA and CDR2 SQIVND (reference sequence).